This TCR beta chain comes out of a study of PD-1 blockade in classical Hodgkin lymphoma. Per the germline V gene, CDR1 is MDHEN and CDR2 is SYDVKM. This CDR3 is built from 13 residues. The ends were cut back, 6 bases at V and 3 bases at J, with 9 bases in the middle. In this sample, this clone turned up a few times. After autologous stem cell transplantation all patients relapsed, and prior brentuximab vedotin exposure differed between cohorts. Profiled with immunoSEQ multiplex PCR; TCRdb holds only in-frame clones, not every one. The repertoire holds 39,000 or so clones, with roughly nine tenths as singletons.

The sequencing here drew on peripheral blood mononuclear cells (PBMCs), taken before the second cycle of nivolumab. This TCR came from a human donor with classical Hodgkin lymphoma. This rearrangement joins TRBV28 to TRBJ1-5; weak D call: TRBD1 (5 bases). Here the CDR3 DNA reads TGTGCCAGCAGGACAGCAATCAATCAGCCCCAGCATTTT. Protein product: CASRTAINQPQHF.